This T cell receptor beta chain was obtained from a study of blood T cell repertoires in COVID-19. The CDR3 has 17 residues. Germline lookup yields CDR1 LGHDT and CDR2 YNNKEL (reference sequence). V was shortened by 1 base and J by 9 bases, with 23 bases between the two germline ends. Here immunoSEQ multiplex PCR was the method, and the copy in TCRdb shows in-frame clones only, minus some. The table records approximately 150,000 clones, roughly 90% of them present only once. What was sequenced was peripheral blood. The origin of this receptor is a woman in her fifties or sixties who had recovered from COVID-19. V is TRBV3-1 (or the pseudogene TRBV3-2) and J is TRBJ2-3, with TRBD2 as a possible D gene (5 bases). The CDR3 loop is CASSQVVSQTREGTQYF. CDR3 in DNA: TGTGCCAGCAGCCAAGTAGTATCACAGACCCGGGAAGGGACGCAGTATTTT.